This T cell receptor (beta chain) came from a study of T cell repertoires in cytomegalovirus infection. Study-level information: The study used recently identified HLA-C-restricted and well-studied HLA-B-restricted CMV epitopes. Public TCR beta signature analysis indicated the presence of both CMV infection and matching HLA type. Findings and limits, study-wide: There were HLA-C-restricted CMV-specific TCR beta clonotypes dominating the ex vivo response. Of the TCR beta families, the public ones yielded a cumulative frequency that identified carriers of CMV plus the relevant HLA.

Via MiXCR, TCRdb re-called the reads, giving one row per CDR3 protein. The repertoire holds some 270,000 distinct CDR3 sequences, with 20% to 25% as singletons. The CDR3 spans 15 residues. Germline V gives CDR1 MGHRA, CDR2 YSYEKL. Trimming removed 4 bases from V and 4 bases from J; junction bases left unmatched: 8. This clonotype occurred many times. Antigen specificity is unknown. This clonotype was obtained from a human donor in good health (CMV status not recorded). Some clones in this sample may be carry-over from other donors' samples. The sample consisted of cultured PBMCs, taken from culture after CMV antigen stimulation. This sequence joins TRBV4-1 and TRBJ1-1; 8 bases match TRBD1. Written as DNA, the CDR3 is TGCGCCAGCAGCCTGGGACAGGCCGTTCGCACTGAAGCTTTCTTT. Translated: CASSLGQAVRTEAFF.